The next 4 T cell receptor beta chains were all read from a single sample in a study of cytomegalovirus exposure and HLA in healthy donors (dated by TCRdb to 2015 to 2018). Receptor amplification or capture employed the immunoSEQ multiplex PCR assay. For the multiplex PCR, a mixture combining 60 forward primers for TCR Vbeta segments and 13 reverse primers for TCR Jbeta segments was used. The table comes from immuneACCESS by way of TCRdb, which keeps in-frame sequences with V and J called. Part of the clones is missing from these tables; in studies checked, under half for an unresolved V gene and the rest for unknown reasons. The sample records some 140,000 clones, approximately 73% of which are singletons. Together, the top ten hold around 1.4% of the sample. The sequenced material came from PBMCs. These receptors were taken from a woman aged 40 to 50 in good health and CMV-seronegative.

This chain connects TRBV10-2 to TRBJ2-4, with 8 bases lining up with TRBD2. J was trimmed by 5 bases and V by 0 bases; bases with no gene match: 9. The CDR3 length is 17 residues. Germline CDR1 and CDR2: WSHSY and SAAADI. This chain's CDR3 is CASSESILAGQENIQYF. CDR3 coding DNA: TGCGCCAGCAGTGAGTCGATATTAGCGGGGCAAGAAAACATTCAGTACTTC.

This chain connects TRBV10-3 to TRBJ1-1, with D hard to call. Trimming left V 2 bases short and J 2 bases short, with 9 bases between. Looked up from germline, CDR1 is ENHRY and CDR2 is SYGVKD. This CDR3 is built from 14 residues. DNA of the CDR3: TGTGCCATCAGTGAGAGCGTTCTAAACACTGAAGCTTTCTTT. Translated: CAISESVLNTEAFF.

J is TRBJ2-7 and V is TRBV9, with D maybe TRBD1 (6 bases). Between the trimmed V and J ends, which lost 4 bases and 3 bases, there was a span of 14 bases. The CDR3 length is 14 residues. Germline V CDR1 and CDR2: SGDLS, YYNGEE. The CDR3: CASSSQGLNYEQYF. The CDR3 DNA is TGTGCCAGCAGCAGCCAGGGGCTTAACTACGAGCAGTACTTC.

The chain recombines TRBV28 with TRBJ2-7, with TRBD1 matching 7 bases. CDR1 is MDHEN, CDR2 SYDVKM, per germline. This CDR3 has 14 residues. V gave up 3 bases and J gave up 2 bases; unmatched junction bases: 4. The CDR3 reads CASSLYRGPYEQYV. Here the CDR3 DNA reads TGTGCCAGCAGTTTGTACAGGGGACCCTACGAGCAGTACGTC.